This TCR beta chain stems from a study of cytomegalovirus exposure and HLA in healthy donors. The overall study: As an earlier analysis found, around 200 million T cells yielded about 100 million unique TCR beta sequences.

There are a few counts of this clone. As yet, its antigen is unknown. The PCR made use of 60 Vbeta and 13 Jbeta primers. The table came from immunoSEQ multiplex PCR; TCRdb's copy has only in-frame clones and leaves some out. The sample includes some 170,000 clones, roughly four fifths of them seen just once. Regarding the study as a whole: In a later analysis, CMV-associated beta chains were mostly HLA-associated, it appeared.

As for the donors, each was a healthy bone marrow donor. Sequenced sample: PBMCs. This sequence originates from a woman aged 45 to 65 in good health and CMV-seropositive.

CDR3 in DNA: TGTGCCAGCAGCTTGTGGGGCGCTGAAGCTTTCTTT. Protein sequence: CASSLWGAEAFF. The genes are TRBV5-4 and TRBJ1-1, with D perhaps TRBD1 (5 bases). V lost 1 base to trimming and J lost 6 bases, with 7 bases between them. Per the germline V gene, CDR1 is SGHNT and CDR2 is YYREEE (reference sequence). This CDR3 comprises 12 residues.